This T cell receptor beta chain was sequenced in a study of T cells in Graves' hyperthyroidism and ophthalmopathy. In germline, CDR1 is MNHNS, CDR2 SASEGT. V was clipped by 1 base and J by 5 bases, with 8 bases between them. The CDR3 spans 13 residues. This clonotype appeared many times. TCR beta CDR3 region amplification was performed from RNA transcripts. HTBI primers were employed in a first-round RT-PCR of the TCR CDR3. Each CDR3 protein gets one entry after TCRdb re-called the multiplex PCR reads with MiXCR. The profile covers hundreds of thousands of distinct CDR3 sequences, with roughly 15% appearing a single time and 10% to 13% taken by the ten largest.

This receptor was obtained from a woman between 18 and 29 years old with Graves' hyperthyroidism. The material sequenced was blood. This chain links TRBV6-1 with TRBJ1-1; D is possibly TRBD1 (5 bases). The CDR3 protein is CASSEGGRTEAFF. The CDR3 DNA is TGTGCCAGCAGTGAAGGGGGGAGGACTGAAGCTTTCTTT.